This entry lists 30 T cell receptor beta chains sequenced from one sample in a study of cytomegalovirus exposure and HLA in healthy donors. Both 60 Vbeta primers and 13 Jbeta primers went into the PCR. Profiling relied on immunoSEQ multiplex PCR, and the TCRdb table lists in-frame clones only, not all of them. The sample has over 70,000 clones; roughly 67% are singletons. The material sequenced was PBMCs. These receptors all come from a man aged 35 to 55 in good health and CMV-seropositive.

The chain recombines TRBV19 with TRBJ2-2; TRBD1 agrees at 8 bases. The CDR3 length is 16 residues. CDR1 is LNHDA, CDR2 SQIVND, per germline (reference sequence). V lost 6 bases and J lost 5; bases outside the gene matches: 11. The CDR3 nucleotides are TGTGCCAGTAGGTCCGAGGGACAGGTGGCTACCGGGGAGCTGTTTTTT. This translates into CASRSEGQVATGELFF.

The chain joins TRBV7-2 to TRBJ1-1, with D tentatively TRBD1 (6 bases). The CDR3 consists of 19 residues. Trimming removed 0 bases at V and 1 base at J, with 21 bases between. CDR1 is SGHTA and CDR2 is FQGNSA in the germline V gene. CDR3 region: CASSLAGFLPGGQNTEAFF. The CDR3 DNA reads TGTGCCAGCAGCTTAGCGGGTTTTTTACCGGGGGGGCAGAACACTGAAGCTTTCTTT.

This rearrangement joins TRBV19 to TRBJ1-1, with 10 bases lining up with TRBD1. The junction had 4 bases not matched to a gene; V was cut back by 5 bases and J by 1 base. Germline lookup yields CDR1 LNHDA and CDR2 SQIVND (reference sequence). The CDR3 contains 15 residues. CDR3: CASSADRGANTEAFF. The CDR3 coding sequence is TGTGCCAGTAGTGCGGACAGGGGGGCGAACACTGAAGCTTTCTTT.

The chain joins TRBV5-1 to TRBJ1-4; the D gene is possibly TRBD1 (5 bases). The germline V and J ends were trimmed by 3 bases and 0 bases, with 9 bases remaining between them. Germline loops: CDR1 SGHRS, CDR2 YFSETQ. The CDR3 is 15 residues long. The CDR3 DNA is TGCGCCAGCAGCTCCTCAGGGACAACTAATGAAAAACTGTTTTTT. This sequence encodes CASSSSGTTNEKLFF.

CDR3 coding DNA: TGTGCCAGCTCACCTGATGGACAGCCTCCGAAGCAGTACTTC. Its translation: CASSPDGQPPKQYF. The V call is TRBV18, the J call TRBJ2-7; TRBD1 might be the D (6 bases). Germline CDR1 reads KGHSH; CDR2 reads LQKENI. Trimming cost V 3 bases and J 8 bases, with 17 bases left between them. The CDR3 is made up of 14 amino acids. Filled out from reference TRBV18 and TRBJ2-7, the complete variable domain reads NAGVMQNPRHLVRRRGQEARLRCSPMKGHSHVYWYRQLPEEGLKFMVYLQKENIIDESGMPKERFSAEFPKEGPSILRIQQVVRGDSAAYFCASSPDGQPPKQYFGPGTRLTVT.

The chain uses TRBV4-2 and TRBJ1-1; D remains ambiguous. CDR1 and CDR2 (germline): LGHNA, YNFKEQ. The length of the CDR3 is 14 residues. The V and J ends lost 9 bases and 5 bases respectively, with 19 bases between them. The CDR3 loop reads CASSTGGGRTEAFF. The CDR3 DNA follows: TGTGCCAGTTCGACGGGAGGCGGCCGGACTGAAGCTTTCTTT.

This clone has only one observation. This chain links TRBV29-1 with TRBJ2-5; 8 nucleotides agree with TRBD2. Germline V gives CDR1 SQVTM, CDR2 ANQGSEA. The trim removed 0 bases at V and 5 bases at J, leaving 5 bases unmatched. This CDR3 is 14 amino acids long. The CDR3 spells CSVEEGLAGETQYF. The CDR3 coding sequence is TGCAGCGTTGAAGAAGGACTAGCCGGGGAGACCCAGTACTTC.

This chain links TRBV7-2 with TRBJ2-3, with D uncertain. The length of the CDR3 is 14 residues. Between the trimmed V and J ends, which lost 1 base and 0 bases, there was a span of 5 bases. Germline V gives CDR1 SGHTA, CDR2 FQGNSA. The CDR3 DNA reads as TGTGCCAGCAGCTTAGGGCTGAGCACAGATACGCAGTATTTT. It is translated as CASSLGLSTDTQYF.

In this sample, this clone turned up once. The J gene is TRBJ1-1, the V gene TRBV6-1; 7 nucleotides align to TRBD1. The CDR3 extends over 15 amino acids. From germline, CDR1 is MNHNS and CDR2 SASEGT. V was pared by 5 bases and J by 5 bases, with 11 bases of the junction left unmatched. The CDR3 DNA follows: TGTGCCAGCAGTCCCGCCGACAGGGTGAGGACTGAAGCTTTCTTT. It specifies CASSPADRVRTEAFF.

This clone was detected a few times. CDR3 coding DNA: TGTGCCAGCAGCCTGGACAGGGGGCGCGGGTCAGGTGGCGCTGAAGCTTTCTTT. It is translated as CASSLDRGRGSGGAEAFF. The V and J genes are TRBV5-4 and TRBJ1-1; 11 bases fit TRBD1. V lost 4 bases to trimming and J lost 6 bases; unmatched junction nucleotides: 17. Germline CDR1 and CDR2: SGHNT and YYREEE (reference sequence). There are 18 residues in the CDR3.

The V call is TRBV5-1, the J call TRBJ2-1; 9 nucleotides match TRBD2. CDR1 SGHRS and CDR2 YFSETQ come from the germline V gene. The CDR3 has 18 residues. V shed 1 base and J 0 bases; nucleotides not matched to a gene: 8. The CDR3 here is CASSLKREAWSSYNEQFF. CDR3 coding DNA: TGCGCCAGCAGCTTGAAGCGGGAGGCATGGAGCTCCTACAATGAGCAGTTCTTC.

The CDR3 is CASSLAKQRGGDNEQFF. The CDR3 bases are TGTGCCAGCAGCTTGGCCAAGCAGCGGGGGGGCGACAATGAGCAGTTCTTC. This chain joins TRBV5-4 and TRBJ2-1; TRBD2 matches at 10 bases. Losses at the gene ends were 0 bases for V and 5 bases for J; bases not matched to a gene: 8. This CDR3 is 17 amino acids long. Germline V gene sequence: CDR1 SGHNT, CDR2 YYREEE (reference sequence).

The chain uses TRBV6-5 and TRBJ2-1; D perhaps matches TRBD2 (5 bases). The CDR3 length is 15 residues. The germline V and J ends were trimmed by 0 bases and 10 bases, with 16 bases remaining between them. CDR1 and CDR2 from the germline V gene are MNHEY and SVGAGI. The CDR3 DNA reads as TGTGCCAGCAGTTACTCGGCTAGCAGGAATGGCGAGCAGTTCTTC. Translating it yields CASSYSASRNGEQFF.

V gene TRBV7-2 combines with J gene TRBJ1-2; no clear D. This CDR3 is built from 12 residues. Germline CDR1 SGHTA, CDR2 FQGNSA. Between the trimmed V and J ends, which lost 1 base and 6 bases, there was a span of 6 bases. The DNA of the CDR3 is TGTGCCAGCAGCTTAGACGGGAATGGCTACACCTTC. This codes for CASSLDGNGYTF. The full variable domain, with the rest looked up from reference TRBV7-2 and TRBJ1-2, is GAGVSQSPSNKVTEKGKDVELRCDPISGHTALYWYRQSLGQGLEFLIYFQGNSAPDKSGLPSDRFSAERTGGSVSTLTIQRTQQEDSAVYLCASSLDGNGYTFGSGTRLTVV.

The genes are TRBV5-6 and TRBJ1-5, with unresolved D. Germline CDR1 SGHDT, CDR2 YYEEEE. The germline V and J ends were trimmed by 1 base and 3 bases, with 14 bases remaining between them. The CDR3 loop spans 16 amino acids. The CDR3 DNA sequence: TGTGCCAGCAGCTTGTTCCGAGGGCGCGTCAATCAGCCCCAGCATTTT. It encodes CASSLFRGRVNQPQHF.

This clone was seen only once. The chain recombines TRBV5-1 with TRBJ1-1, with TRBD1 matching 10 bases. The CDR3 is made up of 14 amino acids. Germline loops: CDR1 SGHRS, CDR2 YFSETQ. With 4 bases clipped from V and 6 bases from J, the junction kept 6 bases outside the gene matches. The CDR3 region is CASSETGGDPEAFF. The CDR3, as DNA: TGCGCCAGCAGCGAGACAGGGGGCGACCCTGAAGCTTTCTTT.

V is TRBV14 and J is TRBJ1-1; 9 nucleotides match TRBD1. The V gene's germline CDR1 is SGHDN and CDR2 FVKESK. After removal of 4 bases from V and 1 base from J, the junction contained 4 bases not matched to a gene. The CDR3 sequence is 15 residues long. CDR3 in amino acids: CASSLGGQGNTEAFF. For the CDR3, the DNA is TGTGCCAGCAGCCTTGGGGGACAGGGGAACACTGAAGCTTTCTTT.

This clone occurred a few times. The V call is TRBV28, the J call TRBJ2-7, with D unresolved. This CDR3 is 12 amino acids long. V lost 3 bases and J 3 bases, leaving 6 bases between the germline ends. Per germline, CDR1 MDHEN and CDR2 SYDVKM. The CDR3 nucleotides are TGTGCCAGCAGTTTGCCAGGCTACGAGCAGTACTTC. Translating it yields CASSLPGYEQYF.

V is TRBV6-5 and J is TRBJ1-6; D remains unclear. The CDR3 has 13 residues. V shed 4 bases and J shed 8 bases, with 9 bases lying between them. Germline V gives CDR1 MNHEY, CDR2 SVGAGI. The DNA for the CDR3 is TGTGCCAGCAGTTCTTCACGGGATTCACCCCTCCACTTT. This gives the protein CASSSSRDSPLHF.

V is TRBV2 and J is TRBJ1-4; D possibly corresponds to TRBD1 (5 bases). This CDR3 is 12 amino acids long. V was clipped by 3 bases and J by 8 bases, with 7 bases between them. The germline gives CDR1 SNHLY, CDR2 FYNNEI. CDR3 nucleotides: TGTGCCAGCAGTGACAGGGAAGAAAAACTGTTTTTT. Translating it yields CASSDREEKLFF.

This chain connects TRBV4-3 to TRBJ2-1, with 7 positions matching TRBD2. The germline gives CDR1 LGHNA, CDR2 YSLEER. Trimming at V came to 1 base and at J to 8 bases, leaving 8 bases not matched to a gene. The CDR3 is 15 residues long. The CDR3 DNA is TGCGCCAGCAGCCAAGCGGGCGGGGGTCCCGATGAGCAGTTCTTC. This encodes CASSQAGGGPDEQFF.

CDR3 bases: TGTGCCAGCAGCGCGACAGTGATTGGTACGCAGTATTTT. The encoded protein is CASSATVIGTQYF. The chain recombines TRBV13 with TRBJ2-3, with D perhaps TRBD1 (5 bases). This CDR3 region has 13 residues. Germline V gene sequence: CDR1 PRHDT, CDR2 FYEKMQ (reference sequence). V lost 5 bases and J 8 bases, leaving 14 bases between the germline ends.

V gene TRBV21-1 combines with J gene TRBJ2-4; no DNA check was done on the table's D call, TRBD2. TRBV21-1 is a documented pseudogene. The CDR3 is 15 residues long. Written as DNA, the CDR3 is TGTGCCAGCAGCAAAACCCCTAAAGAAGAAAACATTCAGTACTTC. It is translated as CASSKTPKEENIQYF.

The DNA of the CDR3 is TGTGCCAGCAGCGCCCAGGTATCTCGGGGCTACACCTTC. As protein: CASSAQVSRGYTF. This chain uses TRBV9 with TRBJ1-2; D uncertain. This CDR3 region has 13 residues. V was clipped by 3 bases and J by 8 bases, with 14 bases between them. Germline CDR1 and CDR2: SGDLS and YYNGEE.

The CDR3 coding sequence is TGTGCCAGCAGTTTATGGGCGGGGGGGCAAAATCAGCCCCAGCATTTT. It encodes CASSLWAGGQNQPQHF. This chain joins TRBV28 and TRBJ1-5, with a weak D call TRBD1 (6 bases). V was cut by 0 bases and J by 4 bases, with 13 bases left in between. CDR1 is MDHEN and CDR2 is SYDVKM in the germline V gene. The CDR3 length is 16 residues. The complete variable domain, with remaining parts taken from reference TRBV28 and TRBJ1-5, reads DVKVTQSSRYLVKRTGEKVFLECVQDMDHENMFWYRQDPGLGLRLIYFSYDVKMKEKGDIPEGYSVSREKKERFSLILESASTNQTSMYLCASSLWAGGQNQPQHFGDGTRLSIL.

The count of this clone is one. The chain links TRBV27 to TRBJ1-2, with 9 bases identical to TRBD1. Germline V lookup: CDR1 MNHEY, CDR2 SMNVEV (reference sequence). With V trimmed by 3 bases and J by 4 bases, 12 bases remained unmatched. The CDR3 consists of 17 residues. The CDR3 DNA sequence: TGTGCCAGCAGTTTTGTTGGAGGGGCGGGACAGGGCTATGGCTACACCTTC. Amino acids: CASSFVGGAGQGYGYTF.

This chain connects TRBV18 to TRBJ2-3; 8 bases match TRBD2. Germline lookup yields CDR1 KGHSH and CDR2 LQKENI. The CDR3 extends over 17 amino acids. V lost 2 bases to trimming and J lost 5 bases; unmatched junction nucleotides: 12. The CDR3 is CASSPFGTGGERDTQYF. The CDR3 DNA reads as TGTGCCAGCTCACCATTCGGTACGGGAGGGGAGCGAGATACGCAGTATTTT.

This rearrangement joins TRBV6-1 to TRBJ2-7; 9 positions agree with TRBD2. Trimming removed 9 bases from V and 3 bases from J; junction bases left unmatched: 12. Germline CDR1 reads MNHNS; CDR2 reads SASEGT. This CDR3 has 15 residues. The CDR3 is CASVPPGLADYEQYF. DNA for the CDR3: TGTGCCAGTGTTCCCCCGGGACTAGCAGACTACGAGCAGTACTTC.

V usage is TRBV9 and J usage is TRBJ1-1, with 7 bases aligning to TRBD1. This CDR3 contains 13 residues. Germline assignment: CDR1 SGDLS and CDR2 YYNGEE. V gave up 4 bases and J gave up 8 bases; unmatched junction bases: 8. CDR3 residues: CASSQKLQGEAFF. CDR3 sequence (DNA): TGTGCCAGCAGCCAGAAACTACAGGGGGAAGCTTTCTTT. Supplemented by reference TRBV9 and TRBJ1-1, the full variable domain reads DSGVTQTPKHLITATGQRVTLRCSPRSGDLSVYWYQQSLDQGLQFLIQYYNGEERAKGNILERFSAQQFPDLHSELNLSSLELGDSALYFCASSQKLQGEAFFGQGTRLTVV.

This rearrangement joins TRBV6-4 to TRBJ2-3; the D is unclear. Trimming removed 2 bases from V and 5 bases from J, with 20 bases in between. Per germline, CDR1 MRHNA and CDR2 SNTAGT. CDR3 length equals 17 residues. The CDR3 nucleotides are TGTGCCAGCAGTGACCAAGCCTTCCGCGGCCGCGAAGATACGCAGTATTTT. It is translated as CASSDQAFRGREDTQYF.